Shown below are 16 T cell receptor beta chains from a single sample sequenced in a study of monozygotic twins with inflammatory bowel disease. Reanalyzing the 5' RACE reads, TCRdb keeps one entry per CDR3 protein, without DNA. This sample lists around 100,000 distinct CDR3 sequences; its ten largest clones have 1.9%. Sequencing used blood. Source of these receptors: a human donor with ulcerative colitis or Crohn's disease, or a healthy co-twin of an affected twin (not recorded which).

The V gene is TRBV4-2, the J gene TRBJ2-3; with no DNA, the TCRdb D assignment of TRBD2 cannot be verified. This CDR3 comprises 16 residues. Per germline, CDR1 LGHNA and CDR2 YNFKEQ. The CDR3 spells CASSQEVGGLAGTQYF.

The chain combines TRBV6-2 or TRBV6-3 with TRBJ2-7; TCRdb indicates TRBD1, and absent DNA this call remains unverified. The CDR3 has 14 amino acids. The germline CDR1 and CDR2 sequences are MNHEY and SVGEGT. CDR3 sequence: CASSYVGQSLEQYF.

The chain couples TRBV7-9 to TRBJ2-3; with no DNA, the TCRdb D assignment of TRBD1 cannot be verified. CDR1 and CDR2 from the germline V gene are SEHNR and FQNEAQ (reference sequence). This CDR3 comprises 14 residues. The CDR3 here is CASSLTGGTDTQYF.

This chain joins TRBV7-8 and TRBJ1-4. CDR1 and CDR2 from the germline V gene are SGHVS and FQNEAQ. The CDR3 has 13 amino acids. The CDR3 loop reads CASSVATNEKLFF.

The chain employs TRBV18 and TRBJ2-1. The CDR3 covers 13 residues. Looked up from germline, CDR1 is KGHSH and CDR2 is LQKENI. The CDR3 sequence: CASSRQTYNEQFF.

This chain connects TRBV5-4 to TRBJ1-1; the D call from TCRdb, TRBD1, cannot be confirmed without DNA. Germline lookup yields CDR1 SGHNT and CDR2 YYREEE (reference sequence). The CDR3 is made up of 14 amino acids. CDR3 amino acids: CASSLRGTDTEAFF.

The chain is built from TRBV12-3 or TRBV12-4 and TRBJ2-6. The CDR3 totals 17 residues. This chain's CDR3 is CASTTGPIDSGANVLTF.

The chain couples TRBV6-5 to TRBJ2-3; as DNA is missing, the TRBD1 call by TCRdb cannot be tested. Germline V gives CDR1 MNHEY, CDR2 SVGAGI. This CDR3 is 15 amino acids long. The CDR3 loop is CASSFGTGPTDTQYF.

V and J are TRBV4-3 and TRBJ2-5; TCRdb indicates TRBD2, and absent DNA this call remains unverified. In germline, CDR1 is LGHNA, CDR2 YSLEER. This CDR3 has 15 residues. The CDR3 protein is CASSQGISGVETQYF.

The chain couples TRBV6-1 to TRBJ2-7; the TCRdb call, TRBD2, lacks DNA for checking. Looked up from germline, CDR1 is MNHNS and CDR2 is SASEGT. The CDR3 has 15 amino acids. Here the CDR3 reads CASSPWTSGTYEQYF.

J is TRBJ2-3 and V is TRBV5-4; TCRdb proposes TRBD1, but this gene call is untestable without DNA. CDR3 length equals 15 residues. Germline V gene lookup returns CDR1 SGHNT and CDR2 YYREEE (reference sequence). CDR3 amino acids: CASSTDRVMADTQYF.

The chain couples TRBV5-1 to TRBJ2-2; the TRBD1 assignment by TCRdb is unverifiable without DNA. From germline, CDR1 is SGHRS and CDR2 YFSETQ. The CDR3 loop spans 15 amino acids. The CDR3 loop is CASSLTGQGTGELFF. Filled out from reference TRBV5-1 and TRBJ2-2, the complete variable domain reads KAGVTQTPRYLIKTRGQQVTLSCSPISGHRSVSWYQQTPGQGLQFLFEYFSETQRNKGNFPGRFSGRQFSNSRSEMNVSTLELGDSALYLCASSLTGQGTGELFFGEGSRLTVL.

The V gene is TRBV6-1, the J gene TRBJ2-3; TCRdb indicates TRBD2, and absent DNA this call remains unverified. CDR1 MNHNS and CDR2 SASEGT come from the germline V gene. This CDR3 comprises 16 residues. This CDR3 is CASTLAGGSFTDTQYF.

The chain's CDR3 is CASSWAGHQSYEQYF. This rearrangement joins TRBV5-5 to TRBJ2-7; checking the TCRdb D call of TRBD1 is not possible without DNA. This CDR3 contains 15 residues. Germline loops: CDR1 SGHKS, CDR2 YYEKEE (reference sequence).

The CDR3 spells CSARTSGRASVNEQFF. This sequence joins TRBV20-1 and TRBJ2-1; absent DNA, TCRdb's TRBD2 call cannot be checked. Germline-derived CDR1 and CDR2 are DFQATT and SNEGSKA (reference sequence). The CDR3 is 16 residues long.

V is TRBV6-5 and J is TRBJ1-5. The CDR3 loop spans 13 amino acids. Per the germline V gene, CDR1 is MNHEY and CDR2 is SVGAGI. CDR3 residues: CASRINGDQPQHF.